This T cell receptor (beta chain) was captured in a study of blood T cell repertoires in COVID-19. In the study overall: Samples taken during acute and convalescent COVID-19 were collected in the United States, Italy and Spain. PBMCs, B-cell-depleted T cells, or T cells were the source of the cDNA or gDNA that made up the material.

V lost 1 base to trimming and J lost 5 bases, with 23 bases between them. This CDR3 has 18 amino acids. Per germline, CDR1 MGHRA and CDR2 YSYEKL. Original analysis: Cell counts per sample came from amplifying reference gene primers. TCRdb's copy holds only in-frame clones and misses some; the assay was immunoSEQ multiplex PCR. From that table come the V and J calls and clone size; the DNA was used to work out D and trimming. Of just over 50,000 clones listed, just over 85% are singletons. V usage is TRBV4-1 and J usage is TRBJ1-1; D might be TRBD1 (6 bases). The clonotype originates from a man between 65 and 85 years old with acute or convalescent COVID-19. The sample was peripheral blood. CDR3 protein: CASSQVQGKTGHGTEAFF. The CDR3 nucleotides read TGCGCCAGCAGCCAAGTCCAAGGGAAGACAGGTCATGGGACTGAAGCTTTCTTT.